Presented here are 23 T cell receptor beta chains from one specimen sequenced in a study of T-cell memory formation after mild COVID-19. Via MiXCR, TCRdb re-called the 5' RACE reads, giving one row per CDR3 protein. The sample has roughly 400,000 distinct CDR3 sequences; about 16% are singletons. The sample was PBMCs or a T cell subset sorted from them (not recorded which). The receptors here all came from a man younger than 35 who had mild COVID-19 (a few samples of this study predate the infection). Cell type and time point are not known.

This clonotype has a handful of counts. CDR3 amino acids: CASSHQGGAGTEAFF. CDR3 coding DNA: TGCGCCAGCAGCCATCAGGGAGGGGCAGGCACTGAAGCTTTCTTT. The chain joins TRBV23-1 to TRBJ1-1; D might be TRBD1 (5 bases). TRBV23-1 is identified as an open reading frame with a role that is uncertain. This CDR3 region has 15 residues. V gave up 6 bases and J gave up 4 bases, with 18 bases separating them.

This clonotype turned up a few times. The chain employs TRBV7-9 and TRBJ1-2, with unresolved D. Germline V gene sequence: CDR1 SEHNR, CDR2 FQNEAQ (reference sequence). CDR3 length: 13 residues. V dropped 2 bases and J dropped 6 bases, with 10 bases sitting between them. In nucleotides, the CDR3 is TGTGCCAGCAGCTTAAGGACCGTGGATGGCTACACCTTC. Residues: CASSLRTVDGYTF.

This clonotype has just a few counts. This CDR3 is CAISSGGRETQYF. CDR3 DNA sequence: TGTGCCATCAGTTCAGGGGGGAGGGAGACCCAGTACTTC. The chain carries TRBV10-3 and TRBJ2-5; D is perhaps TRBD1 (7 bases). V gave up 5 bases and J gave up 5 bases, with 12 bases separating them. The CDR3 runs 13 residues. CDR1 ENHRY and CDR2 SYGVKD come from the germline V gene.

This clonotype was seen repeatedly, ten times or more. The chain uses TRBV14 and TRBJ2-2; D uncertain. Germline CDR1 and CDR2: SGHDN and FVKESK. V was cut by 4 bases and J by 2 bases, with 11 bases left in between. CDR3 length equals 15 residues. CDR3 nucleotide sequence: TGTGCCAGCAGCCTCGAGGAGACCAACACCGGGGAGCTGTTTTTT. It is translated as CASSLEETNTGELFF.

This clonotype has more than one count but fewer than ten. The V and J genes are TRBV3-1 and TRBJ2-3; 9 nucleotides agree with TRBD1. Per the germline V gene, CDR1 is LGHDT and CDR2 is YNNKEL (reference sequence). V dropped 7 bases and J dropped 2; count of bases not matched to a gene: 4. This CDR3 has 14 amino acids. In DNA form, the CDR3 reads TGTGCCAGCAAGGGACAGGGCTTCACAGATACGCAGTATTTT. As protein: CASKGQGFTDTQYF.

V gene TRBV10-3 combines with J gene TRBJ1-3; D gene ambiguous. Germline CDR1 and CDR2: ENHRY and SYGVKD. The CDR3 runs 14 residues. V was pared by 4 bases and J by 0 bases, with 7 bases between. In nucleotides, the CDR3 is TGTGCCATCAGTGGGCCAAACTCTGGAAACACCATATATTTT. It translates to CAISGPNSGNTIYF.

The V and J genes are TRBV5-1 and TRBJ2-7; D not resolved. V was cut by 4 bases and J by 5 bases, with 10 bases left in between. Germline-derived CDR1 and CDR2 are SGHRS and YFSETQ. The CDR3 covers 12 residues. CDR3 coding DNA: TGCGCCAGCAGCCTTTCCGCGGACGAGCAGTACTTC. This sequence encodes CASSLSADEQYF.

This clonotype was seen repeatedly, ten times or more. This chain links TRBV10-3 with TRBJ2-1; no firm D call. V was clipped by 5 bases and J by 8 bases, with 13 bases between them. The length of the CDR3 is 13 residues. Per the germline V gene, CDR1 is ENHRY and CDR2 is SYGVKD. The CDR3 spells CAISSVPWDEQFF. In DNA, the CDR3 is TGTGCCATCAGTTCCGTCCCGTGGGATGAGCAGTTCTTC.

This chain links TRBV19 with TRBJ1-5, with 7 nucleotides matching TRBD1. The CDR3 is made up of 16 amino acids. Germline CDR1 is LNHDA and CDR2 is SQIVND (reference sequence). V shed 6 bases, J shed 0 bases, and the junction held 8 bases outside the gene matches. CDR3 sequence: CASSGTELYSNQPQHF. The CDR3, as DNA: TGTGCCAGTAGCGGGACAGAACTTTATAGCAATCAGCCCCAGCATTTT.

This clonotype has only a few counts. The rearrangement joins TRBV6-2 or TRBV6-3 to TRBJ2-7; 8 bases match TRBD1. The V gene's germline CDR1 is MNHEY and CDR2 SVGEGT. V lost 9 bases and J lost 2; bases outside the gene matches: 12. The CDR3 length is 15 residues. CDR3 in DNA: TGTGCCAGTAATACACCGGGACAGGCCCCCTACGAGCAGTACGTC. Translated, it gives CASNTPGQAPYEQYV.

V gene TRBV5-6 combines with J gene TRBJ1-2; a weak D match, TRBD1 (5 bases). Trimming took 2 bases from V and 0 from J, leaving 8 bases between them. Per the germline V gene, CDR1 is SGHDT and CDR2 is YYEEEE. This CDR3 is 14 amino acids long. The CDR3 protein is CASSLQDTNYGYTF. CDR3 nucleotide sequence: TGTGCCAGCAGCTTACAGGATACTAACTATGGCTACACCTTC.

DNA for the CDR3: TGTGCCAGCAGCGGGGAATCACAGGATGAGCAGTTCTTC. Its translation is CASSGESQDEQFF. The J gene is TRBJ2-1, the V gene TRBV12-3 or TRBV12-4, with D possibly being TRBD1 or TRBD2 (5 bases each). Trimming left V 6 bases short and J 8 bases short, with 14 bases between. The CDR3 contains 13 residues.

This clonotype showed up just once. This chain connects TRBV3-1 to TRBJ2-3; D is unresolved. CDR3 size: 14 residues. Germline lookup yields CDR1 LGHDT and CDR2 YNNKEL (reference sequence). V lost 4 bases and J lost 5, with 13 bases in between. In DNA form, the CDR3 reads TGTGCCAGCAGCCCACCCCAGTTTGGAGATACGCAGTATTTT. Encoded protein: CASSPPQFGDTQYF.

The rearrangement joins TRBV12-3 or TRBV12-4 to TRBJ2-7, with TRBD1 matching 9 bases. Germline trimming cut 6 bases from V and 5 bases from J; bases unmatched to any gene: 14. The CDR3 has 16 residues. The CDR3 DNA reads as TGTGCCAGCAGAAACGATCTAGGGACAGGGTTCCACGAGCAGTACTTC. It encodes CASRNDLGTGFHEQYF.

The rearrangement links TRBV13 to TRBJ2-3; 8 bases are shared with TRBD2. Germline CDR1 and CDR2: PRHDT and FYEKMQ (reference sequence). After removal of 4 bases from V and 2 bases from J, the junction contained 5 bases not matched to a gene. This CDR3 spans 15 amino acids. The CDR3 loop is CASSSTSGPTDTQYF. CDR3 in DNA: TGTGCCAGCAGCTCTACTAGCGGACCCACAGATACGCAGTATTTT.

A few counts support this clonotype. The V call is TRBV29-1, the J call TRBJ1-3, with D perhaps matching TRBD1 (5 bases). Per the germline V gene, CDR1 is SQVTM and CDR2 is ANQGSEA. Deletions cut 1 base from V and 7 bases from J, with 11 bases between. This CDR3 comprises 13 residues. The CDR3 here is CSVEGTSRNTIYF. The CDR3, as DNA: TGCAGCGTTGAAGGGACATCGCGGAACACCATATATTTT.

V and J are TRBV12-3 or TRBV12-4 and TRBJ2-3, with TRBD1 as a possible D gene (6 bases). The CDR3 is made up of 13 amino acids. Deletions cut 5 bases from V and 2 bases from J, with 8 bases between. This CDR3 reads CASSRTDTDTQYF. CDR3 DNA sequence: TGTGCCAGCAGTCGGACAGACACAGATACGCAGTATTTT.

This clonotype appeared a few times. The chain links TRBV20-1 to TRBJ2-7, with 9 bases lining up with TRBD2. The length of the CDR3 is 16 residues. CDR1 is DFQATT, CDR2 SNEGSKA, per germline (reference sequence). V was pared by 6 bases and J by 2 bases, with 14 bases of the junction left unmatched. CDR3 sequence reads: CSAKPEERGATYEQYF. The CDR3 DNA reads as TGCAGTGCCAAGCCGGAAGAGCGGGGGGCCACCTACGAGCAGTACTTC.

This clonotype was picked up many times. V and J are TRBV5-1 and TRBJ2-5, with 7 nucleotides matching TRBD2. V shed 4 bases, J shed 3 bases, and the junction held 9 bases outside the gene matches. Germline CDR1 is SGHRS and CDR2 is YFSETQ. The CDR3 has 15 amino acids. For the CDR3, the DNA is TGCGCCAGCAGCCCCCAGGCGGGGGTGGAAGAGACCCAGTACTTC. Translation: CASSPQAGVEETQYF.

The gene calls are TRBV6-2 or TRBV6-3 and TRBJ2-7; no reliable D call. The CDR3 is 11 residues long. Germline CDR1 is MNHEY and CDR2 is SVGEGT. Trimming shortened V by 4 bases and J by 9 bases, and 10 bases separated the two germline ends. CDR3 sequence (DNA): TGTGCCAGCAGTTCCAGAGGTCGGCAGTACTTC. Amino acid sequence: CASSSRGRQYF.

This clonotype was seen a handful of times. J is TRBJ1-5 and V is TRBV24-1; 7 bases are shared with TRBD1. Germline trimming cut 7 bases from V and 4 bases from J; bases unmatched to any gene: 3. Germline CDR1 and CDR2: KGHDR and SFDVKD. The CDR3 loop spans 13 amino acids. This chain's CDR3 is CATSVRGNQPQHF. DNA for the CDR3: TGTGCCACCAGCGTCAGGGGGAATCAGCCCCAGCATTTT.

V is TRBV20-1 and J is TRBJ2-3; TRBD2 is a possible D gene (5 bases). Deletions cut 3 bases from V and 5 bases from J, with 12 bases between. The CDR3 sequence is 13 residues long. Germline V gene data show CDR1 as DFQATT and CDR2 as SNEGSKA (reference sequence). CDR3 region: CSASGVREDTQYF. The CDR3 region has the DNA TGCAGTGCTAGTGGGGTGAGGGAAGATACGCAGTATTTT.

The CDR3 DNA sequence: TGTGCCAGCAGACCCATCGACAGGTTCGATGGGGCTTTCTTT. Translating gives CASRPIDRFDGAFF. This sequence joins TRBV28 and TRBJ1-1; D might be TRBD1 (6 bases). The germline gives CDR1 MDHEN, CDR2 SYDVKM. V was clipped by 6 bases and J by 11 bases, with 22 bases between them. This CDR3 has 14 amino acids.